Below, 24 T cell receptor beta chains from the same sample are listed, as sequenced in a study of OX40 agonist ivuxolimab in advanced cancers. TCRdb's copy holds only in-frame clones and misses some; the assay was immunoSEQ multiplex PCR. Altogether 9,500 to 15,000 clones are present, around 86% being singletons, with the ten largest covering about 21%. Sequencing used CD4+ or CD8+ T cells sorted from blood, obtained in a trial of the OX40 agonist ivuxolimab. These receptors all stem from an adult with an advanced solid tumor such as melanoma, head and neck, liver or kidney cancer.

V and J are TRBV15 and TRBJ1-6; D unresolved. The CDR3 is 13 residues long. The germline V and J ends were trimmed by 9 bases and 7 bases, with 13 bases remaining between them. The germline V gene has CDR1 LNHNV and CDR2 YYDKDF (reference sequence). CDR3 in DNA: TGTGCCACGAAGACATCCAGCAATTCACCCCTCCACTTT. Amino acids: CATKTSSNSPLHF.

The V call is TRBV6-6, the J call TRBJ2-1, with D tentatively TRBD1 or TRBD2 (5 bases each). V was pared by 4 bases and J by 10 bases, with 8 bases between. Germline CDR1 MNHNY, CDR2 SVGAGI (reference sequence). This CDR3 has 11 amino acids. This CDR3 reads CASSFGDEQFF. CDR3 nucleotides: TGTGCCAGCAGTTTTGGGGACGAGCAGTTCTTC.

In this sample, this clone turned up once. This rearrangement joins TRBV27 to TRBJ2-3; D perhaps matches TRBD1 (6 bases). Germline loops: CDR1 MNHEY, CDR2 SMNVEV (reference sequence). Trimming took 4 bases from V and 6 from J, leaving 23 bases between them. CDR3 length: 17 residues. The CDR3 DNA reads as TGTGCCAGCAGTTCGCTAACAGGGTCCCGAGGTGGGGATACGCAGTATTTT. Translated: CASSSLTGSRGGDTQYF.

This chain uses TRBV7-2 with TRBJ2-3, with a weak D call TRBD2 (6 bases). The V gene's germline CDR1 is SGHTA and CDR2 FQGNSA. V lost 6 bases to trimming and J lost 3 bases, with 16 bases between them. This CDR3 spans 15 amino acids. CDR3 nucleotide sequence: TGTGCCAGCAGTTGGGGCGGGGTAGGGACAGATACGCAGTATTTT. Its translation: CASSWGGVGTDTQYF.

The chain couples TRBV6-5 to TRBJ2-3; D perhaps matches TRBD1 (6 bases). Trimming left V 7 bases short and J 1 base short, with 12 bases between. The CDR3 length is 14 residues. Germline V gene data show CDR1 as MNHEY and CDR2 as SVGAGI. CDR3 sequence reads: CASTPGEGTDTQYF. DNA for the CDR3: TGTGCCAGCACCCCAGGGGAAGGCACAGATACGCAGTATTTT.

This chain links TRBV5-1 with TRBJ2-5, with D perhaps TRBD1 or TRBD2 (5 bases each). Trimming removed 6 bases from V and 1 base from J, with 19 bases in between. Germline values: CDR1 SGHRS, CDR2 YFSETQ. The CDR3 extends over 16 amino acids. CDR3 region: CASTYRGARSQETQYF. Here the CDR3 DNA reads TGCGCCAGCACCTATCGAGGGGCGAGATCCCAAGAGACCCAGTACTTC.

In DNA form, the CDR3 reads TGTGCCAGCAGCCAAGGGTTCGACAGTCGAAGCTCCTACAATGAGCAGTTCTTC. Its translation: CASSQGFDSRSSYNEQFF. This chain connects TRBV14 to TRBJ2-1, with a possible D match to TRBD1 (5 bases). Germline CDR1 SGHDN, CDR2 FVKESK. Trimming removed 1 base from V and 0 bases from J, with 16 bases in between. This CDR3 is built from 18 residues. Drawing the rest from reference TRBV14 and TRBJ2-1, the complete variable domain is EAGVTQFPSHSVIEKGQTVTLRCDPISGHDNLYWYRRVMGKEIKFLLHFVKESKQDESGMPNNRFLAERTGGTYSTLKVQPAELEDSGVYFCASSQGFDSRSSYNEQFFGPGTRLTVL.

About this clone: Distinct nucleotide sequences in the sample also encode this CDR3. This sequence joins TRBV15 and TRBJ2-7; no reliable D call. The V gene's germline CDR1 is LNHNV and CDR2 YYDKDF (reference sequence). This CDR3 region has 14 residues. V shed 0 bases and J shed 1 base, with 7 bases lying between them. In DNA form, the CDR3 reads TGTGCCACCAGCAGAGATGGCCGGTCCTACGAGCAGTACTTC. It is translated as CATSRDGRSYEQYF.

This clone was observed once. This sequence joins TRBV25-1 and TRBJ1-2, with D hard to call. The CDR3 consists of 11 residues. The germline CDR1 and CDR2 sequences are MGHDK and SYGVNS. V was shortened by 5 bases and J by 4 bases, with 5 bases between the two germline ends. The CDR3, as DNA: TGTGCCAGCAGTTTTGGCTATGGCTACACCTTC. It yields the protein CASSFGYGYTF.

In nucleotides, the CDR3 is TGTGCCAGCAGCGCCGACGATGAGCAGTTCTTC. Amino acid sequence: CASSADDEQFF. This chain joins TRBV11-2 and TRBJ2-1, with no clear D. Germline V lookup: CDR1 SGHAT, CDR2 FQNNGV. V lost 5 bases and J 8 bases, leaving 7 bases between the germline ends. This CDR3 is 11 amino acids long.

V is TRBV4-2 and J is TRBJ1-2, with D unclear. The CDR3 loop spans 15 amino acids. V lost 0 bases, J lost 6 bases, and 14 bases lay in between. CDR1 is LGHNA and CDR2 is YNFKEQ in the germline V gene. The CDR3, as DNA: TGTGCCAGCAGCCAAGAACGAGCAGGACCAAATGGCTACACCTTC. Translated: CASSQERAGPNGYTF.

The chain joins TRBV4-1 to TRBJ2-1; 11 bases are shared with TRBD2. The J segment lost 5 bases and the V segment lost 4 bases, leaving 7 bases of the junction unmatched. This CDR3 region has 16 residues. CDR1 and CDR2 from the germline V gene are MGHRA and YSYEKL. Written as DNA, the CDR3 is TGCGCCAGCAGCCCCTCGCCGGGACTAGCGGACAATGAGCAGTTCTTC. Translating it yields CASSPSPGLADNEQFF.

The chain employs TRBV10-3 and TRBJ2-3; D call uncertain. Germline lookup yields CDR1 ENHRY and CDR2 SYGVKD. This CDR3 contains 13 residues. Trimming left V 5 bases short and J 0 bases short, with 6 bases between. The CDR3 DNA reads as TGTGCCATCAGTACGCCTAGCACAGATACGCAGTATTTT. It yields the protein CAISTPSTDTQYF.

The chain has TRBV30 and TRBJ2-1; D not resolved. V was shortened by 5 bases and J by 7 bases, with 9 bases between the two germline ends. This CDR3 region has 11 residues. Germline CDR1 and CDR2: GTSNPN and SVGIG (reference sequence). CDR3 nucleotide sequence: TGTGCCTGGCGAGACTTTAATGAGCAGTTCTTC. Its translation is CAWRDFNEQFF.

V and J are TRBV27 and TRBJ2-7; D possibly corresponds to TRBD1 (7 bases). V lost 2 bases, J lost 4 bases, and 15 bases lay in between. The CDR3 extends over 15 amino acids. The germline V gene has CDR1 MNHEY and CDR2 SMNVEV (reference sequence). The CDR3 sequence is CASSLDRDLGYEQYF. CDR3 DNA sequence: TGTGCCAGCAGTTTAGACAGGGACTTAGGGTACGAGCAGTACTTC.

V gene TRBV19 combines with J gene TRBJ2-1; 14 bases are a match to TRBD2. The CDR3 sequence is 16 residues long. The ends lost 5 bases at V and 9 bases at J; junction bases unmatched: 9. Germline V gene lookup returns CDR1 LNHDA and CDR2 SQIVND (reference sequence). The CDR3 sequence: CASSDEPGLAGAEQFF. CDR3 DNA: TGTGCCAGTAGTGACGAACCGGGACTAGCGGGAGCTGAGCAGTTCTTC.

CDR3 sequence reads: CASSLASTGGYTF. CDR3 DNA: TGTGCCAGCAGCTTAGCCTCTACGGGTGGCTACACCTTC. The rearrangement uses TRBV7-2 and TRBJ1-2; the D is unclear. The length of the CDR3 is 13 residues. Per the germline V gene, CDR1 is SGHTA and CDR2 is FQGNSA. Between the trimmed V and J ends, which lost 0 bases and 7 bases, there was a span of 9 bases. Variable domain in full (rest from reference TRBV7-2 and TRBJ1-2): GAGVSQSPSNKVTEKGKDVELRCDPISGHTALYWYRQSLGQGLEFLIYFQGNSAPDKSGLPSDRFSAERTGGSVSTLTIQRTQQEDSAVYLCASSLASTGGYTFGSGTRLTVV.

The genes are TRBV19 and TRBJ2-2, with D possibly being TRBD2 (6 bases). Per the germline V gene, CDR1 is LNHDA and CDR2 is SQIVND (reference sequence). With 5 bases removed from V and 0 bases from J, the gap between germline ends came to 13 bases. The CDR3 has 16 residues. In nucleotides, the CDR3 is TGTGCCAGTAGTCCCCGGGACTTCACGAACACCGGGGAGCTGTTTTTT. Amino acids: CASSPRDFTNTGELFF.

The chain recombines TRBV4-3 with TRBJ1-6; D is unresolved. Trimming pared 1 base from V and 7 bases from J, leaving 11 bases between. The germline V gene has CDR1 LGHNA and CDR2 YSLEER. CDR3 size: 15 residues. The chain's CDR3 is CASSQVRSRNSPLHF. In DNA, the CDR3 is TGCGCCAGCAGCCAAGTCCGCAGTAGGAATTCACCCCTCCACTTT.

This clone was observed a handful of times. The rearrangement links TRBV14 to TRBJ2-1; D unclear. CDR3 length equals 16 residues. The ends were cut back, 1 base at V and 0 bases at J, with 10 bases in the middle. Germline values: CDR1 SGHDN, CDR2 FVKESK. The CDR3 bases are TGTGCCAGCAGCCAAGTCGGAGCCGGCTCCTACAATGAGCAGTTCTTC. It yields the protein CASSQVGAGSYNEQFF. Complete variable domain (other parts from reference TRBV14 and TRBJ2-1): EAGVTQFPSHSVIEKGQTVTLRCDPISGHDNLYWYRRVMGKEIKFLLHFVKESKQDESGMPNNRFLAERTGGTYSTLKVQPAELEDSGVYFCASSQVGAGSYNEQFFGPGTRLTVL.

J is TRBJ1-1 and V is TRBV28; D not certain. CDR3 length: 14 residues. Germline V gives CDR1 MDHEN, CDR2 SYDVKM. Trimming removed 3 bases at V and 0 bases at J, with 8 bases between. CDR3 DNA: TGTGCCAGCAGTTTCGTCTCGGTGAACACTGAAGCTTTCTTT. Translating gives CASSFVSVNTEAFF.

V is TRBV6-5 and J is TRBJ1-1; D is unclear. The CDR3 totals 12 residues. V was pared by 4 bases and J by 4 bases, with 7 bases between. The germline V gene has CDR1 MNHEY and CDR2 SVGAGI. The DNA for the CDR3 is TGTGCCAGCAGTTGGGCAGGCACTGAAGCTTTCTTT. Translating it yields CASSWAGTEAFF.

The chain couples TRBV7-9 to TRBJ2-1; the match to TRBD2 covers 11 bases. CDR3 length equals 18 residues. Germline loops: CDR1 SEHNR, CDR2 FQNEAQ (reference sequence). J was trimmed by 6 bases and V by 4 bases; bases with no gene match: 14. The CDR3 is CASSSMWPTSGSGNEQFF. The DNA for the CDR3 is TGTGCCAGCAGCTCTATGTGGCCTACTAGCGGGAGTGGCAATGAGCAGTTCTTC.

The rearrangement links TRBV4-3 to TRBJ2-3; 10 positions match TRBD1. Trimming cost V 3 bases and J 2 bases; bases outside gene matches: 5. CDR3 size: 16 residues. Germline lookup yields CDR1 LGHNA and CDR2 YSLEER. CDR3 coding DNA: TGCGCCAGCAGCCAGGGACAGGGGACCCTCACAGATACGCAGTATTTT. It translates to CASSQGQGTLTDTQYF.